This TCR beta chain was recovered during a study of CD8 T cells in Susac syndrome. Germline-derived CDR1 and CDR2 are MGHDK and SYGVNS. V lost 2 bases, J lost 4 bases, and 0 bases lay in between. The CDR3 has 12 residues. It was with random hexamers that roughly 0.45 to 1 ug RNA was reverse transcribed. MiXCR, applied by TCRdb to the immunoSEQ multiplex PCR reads, yields one record per CDR3 protein. The sample comprises under 110,000 distinct CDR3 sequences, roughly 94% of which are singletons, and around 0.38% rests with the top ten. The sequence came from a human donor with Susac syndrome. The source material was CD8+ T cells from PBMCs. The V and J genes are TRBV25-1 and TRBJ2-6; D gene ambiguous. For the CDR3, the DNA is TGTGCCAGCAGTGAAGGGGCCAACGTCCTGACTTTC. This translates into CASSEGANVLTF.